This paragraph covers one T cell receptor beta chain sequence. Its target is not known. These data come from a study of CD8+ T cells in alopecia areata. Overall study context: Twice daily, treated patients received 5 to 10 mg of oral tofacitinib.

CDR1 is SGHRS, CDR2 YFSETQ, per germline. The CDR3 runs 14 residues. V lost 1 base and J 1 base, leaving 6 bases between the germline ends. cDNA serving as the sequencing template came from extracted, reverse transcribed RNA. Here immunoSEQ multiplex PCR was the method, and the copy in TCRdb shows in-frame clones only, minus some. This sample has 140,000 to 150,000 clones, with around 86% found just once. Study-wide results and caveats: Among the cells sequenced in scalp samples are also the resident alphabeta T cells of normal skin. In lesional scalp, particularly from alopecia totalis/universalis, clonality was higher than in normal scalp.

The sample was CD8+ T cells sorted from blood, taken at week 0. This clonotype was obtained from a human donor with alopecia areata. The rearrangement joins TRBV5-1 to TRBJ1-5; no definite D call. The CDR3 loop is CASSLSHSNQPQHF. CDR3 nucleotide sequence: TGCGCCAGCAGCTTGTCTCACAGCAATCAGCCCCAGCATTTT.